This T cell receptor (beta chain) is drawn from a study of blood T cell repertoires in COVID-19. TCRdb's table, derived via immunoSEQ multiplex PCR, lists solely in-frame clones and lacks some. The table has about 270,000 clones, 85% to 95% seen once. V was clipped by 5 bases and J by 3 bases, with 8 bases between them. The germline gives CDR1 LNHDA, CDR2 SQIVND (reference sequence). The length of the CDR3 is 13 residues. The J gene is TRBJ1-5, the V gene TRBV19; a possible D gene is TRBD1 (6 bases). The origin of this receptor is a man aged 40-55 years who had been exposed to COVID-19. The sequencing input was PBMCs or T cells enriched from blood (not recorded which). The CDR3 spells CASSGQYNQPQHF. The CDR3 nucleotides read TGTGCCAGTAGTGGACAGTACAATCAGCCCCAGCATTTT.